The clone carrying this T cell receptor beta chain was seen repeatedly, ten times or more. Its antigen is as yet unknown. The sample is drawn from a study of human T cells and chemical hapten exposure. For the study at large: How much TCR each sample yielded varied, mostly because pooled library volumes differed slightly.

Indicated time point: healthy volunteer bleed at 2 weeks. Unfractionated whole blood was the source of the extracted total RNA. Germline values: CDR1 SGHTA, CDR2 FQGNSA. This CDR3 comprises 14 residues. The germline V and J ends were trimmed by 5 bases and 1 base, with 9 bases remaining between them. Notes on the study in general: The number of TCRs above 1 in 1000 frequency did not change after DPC sensitization.

Original processing methods: Ranging from roughly 23,224 to 700,000, TCR counts per sample had a median value of around 92,000. One entry per CDR3 protein results from TCRdb running MiXCR on the RACE reads. The V and J calls come from TCRdb's annotation, not from the publication. In the table there are 35,000 to 50,000 distinct CDR3 sequences, over 3.5% of which are singletons. V gene TRBV7-2 combines with J gene TRBJ1-3; D not certain. Sequenced sample: whole blood. The clonotype comes from a female donor in good health. Some clones in this sample may be carry-over from other donors' samples. The CDR3 loop is CASSLRTSGNTIYF. Here the CDR3 DNA reads TGTGCCAGCAGCCTGCGGACGTCTGGAAACACCATATATTTT.